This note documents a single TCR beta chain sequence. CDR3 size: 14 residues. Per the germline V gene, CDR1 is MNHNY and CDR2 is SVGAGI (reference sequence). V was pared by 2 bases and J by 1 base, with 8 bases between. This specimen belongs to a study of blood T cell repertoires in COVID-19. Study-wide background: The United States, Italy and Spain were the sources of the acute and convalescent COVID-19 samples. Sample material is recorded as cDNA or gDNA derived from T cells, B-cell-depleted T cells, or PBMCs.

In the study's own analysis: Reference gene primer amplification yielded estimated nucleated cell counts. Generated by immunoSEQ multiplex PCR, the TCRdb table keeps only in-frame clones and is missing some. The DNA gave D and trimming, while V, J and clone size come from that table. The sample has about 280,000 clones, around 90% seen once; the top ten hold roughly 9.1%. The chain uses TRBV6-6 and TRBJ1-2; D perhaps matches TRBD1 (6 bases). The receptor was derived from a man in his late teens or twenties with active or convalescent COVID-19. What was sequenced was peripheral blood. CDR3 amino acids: CASSYEDSNYGYTF. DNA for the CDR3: TGTGCCAGCAGTTACGAGGACAGTAACTATGGCTACACCTTC.